This record looks at one T cell receptor (beta chain) sequence and its context. This specimen belongs to a study of blood T cell repertoires in COVID-19. The table came from immunoSEQ multiplex PCR; TCRdb's copy has only in-frame clones and leaves some out. Among under 350,000 clones listed, 75% to 95% were seen once. CDR1 and CDR2 from the germline V gene are SGHDT and YYEEEE. V lost 3 bases and J lost 0, with 7 bases in between. There are 14 residues in the CDR3. The source of this sequence is a woman under 40 with COVID-19, enrolled during active disease. The genes are TRBV5-6 and TRBJ1-3; D may be TRBD1 (6 bases). Sequenced input: peripheral blood. The CDR3 loop reads CASSYRVSGNTIYF. CDR3 in DNA: TGTGCCAGCAGCTACAGGGTCTCTGGAAACACCATATATTTT.